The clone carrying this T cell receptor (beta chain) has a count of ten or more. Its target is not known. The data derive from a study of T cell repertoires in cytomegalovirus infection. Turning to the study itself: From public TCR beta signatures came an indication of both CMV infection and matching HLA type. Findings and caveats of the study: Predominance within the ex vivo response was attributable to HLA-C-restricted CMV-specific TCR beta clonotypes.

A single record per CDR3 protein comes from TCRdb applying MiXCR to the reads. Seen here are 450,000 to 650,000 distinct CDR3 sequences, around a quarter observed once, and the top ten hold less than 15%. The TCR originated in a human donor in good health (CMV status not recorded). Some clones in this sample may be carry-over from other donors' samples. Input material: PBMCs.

DNA of the CDR3: TGTGCCAGCAGCTCACAACCGGGGCGAAATGAAAAACTGTTTTTT. It codes for CASSSQPGRNEKLFF. This chain uses TRBV7-2 with TRBJ1-4; maybe TRBD1 (5 bases). CDR3 length equals 15 residues. CDR1 is SGHTA, CDR2 FQGNSA, per germline. V dropped 4 bases and J dropped 5 bases, with 14 bases sitting between them.